A single T cell receptor (beta chain) is shown here with its context. The entry originates in a study of T cell changes during pregnancy in multiple sclerosis. Germline values: CDR1 SGHTS, CDR2 YDEGEE. The CDR3 contains 15 residues. The germline V and J ends were trimmed by 6 bases and 7 bases, with 23 bases remaining between them. Libraries were prepared by immunoSEQ multiplex PCR; TCRdb keeps only in-frame clonotypes and omits some of them. Among 60,000 to 70,000 clones, around nine tenths were seen once, and the ten largest hold 1.4% to 1.5%. The chain joins TRBV5-8 to TRBJ2-7; no clear D gene. The source material was peripheral blood, sampled in the third trimester of pregnancy. The receptor was derived from a female donor in good health, enrolled as a control in a pregnancy study. The CDR3: CASTLPRHQIGEQYF. In DNA form, the CDR3 reads TGTGCCAGCACCCTACCCCGACATCAGATTGGAGAGCAGTACTTC.